The 21 T cell receptor beta chains given below trace back to one sample, sequenced in a study of OX40 agonist ivuxolimab in advanced cancers. The library was made by the immunoSEQ multiplex PCR assay. TCRdb re-hosts the immuneACCESS table, in-frame sequences only. Its copies lack some clones; in the studies checked, an unresolved V gene accounts for under half of them, and the cause for the rest is not known. This sample gives more than 50,000 clones in total; approximately 86% of them show up just once. 12% of the sample is in the top ten clones. The input for sequencing was CD4+ or CD8+ T cells sorted from blood, taken in a trial of the OX40 agonist ivuxolimab. The source is an adult with an advanced solid tumor such as melanoma, head and neck, liver or kidney cancer.

This rearrangement joins TRBV7-9 to TRBJ2-3; D is ambiguous. The CDR3 sequence is 10 residues long. Germline V gene data show CDR1 as SEHNR and CDR2 as FQNEAQ (reference sequence). The V end lost 9 bases, the J end lost 6 bases, and 7 bases lay between the germline ends. CDR3 amino acids: CARAADTQYF. DNA for the CDR3: TGTGCCAGAGCCGCGGATACGCAGTATTTT. Full variable domain (rest looked up from reference TRBV7-9 and TRBJ2-3): DTGVSQNPRHKITKRGQNVTFRCDPISEHNRLYWYRQTLGQGPEFLTYFQNEAQLEKSRLLSDRFSAERPKGSFSTLEIQRTEQGDSAMYLCARAADTQYFGPGTRLTVL.

The chain links TRBV7-9 to TRBJ2-7, with a possible D match to TRBD1 (6 bases). The CDR3 extends over 18 amino acids. Trimming left V 5 bases short and J 0 bases short, with 23 bases between. Germline V lookup: CDR1 SEHNR, CDR2 FQNEAQ (reference sequence). CDR3 sequence (DNA): TGTGCCAGCAGCCATTACGGGAACAGGGTCCTAGGCTCCTACGAGCAGTACTTC. Translated, it gives CASSHYGNRVLGSYEQYF.

The table lists this clone with a few counts. J is TRBJ1-1 and V is TRBV6-5, with D perhaps matching TRBD1 (5 bases). V was shortened by 0 bases and J by 6 bases, with 11 bases between the two germline ends. Germline CDR1 is MNHEY and CDR2 is SVGAGI. This CDR3 has 14 amino acids. CDR3 sequence reads: CASSYSGLAAEAFF. As DNA, the CDR3 is TGTGCCAGCAGTTACTCGGGGCTGGCGGCTGAAGCTTTCTTT.

The chain is built from TRBV4-3 and TRBJ2-1, with no clear D. CDR1 is LGHNA and CDR2 is YSLEER in the germline V gene. There are 15 residues in the CDR3. Deletions cut 0 bases from V and 6 bases from J, with 12 bases between. The CDR3: CASSQDRARTNEQFF. The CDR3, as DNA: TGCGCCAGCAGCCAAGATAGGGCCAGGACCAATGAGCAGTTCTTC.

The chain recombines TRBV7-9 with TRBJ1-2, with 8 bases that match TRBD1. The CDR3 consists of 17 residues. The ends lost 4 bases at V and 3 bases at J; junction bases unmatched: 13. Germline V CDR1 and CDR2: SEHNR, FQNEAQ (reference sequence). The CDR3 DNA reads as TGTGCCAGCAGCTCCAGCGGACGCAGGGGGCTAGACTATGGCTACACCTTC. Residues: CASSSSGRRGLDYGYTF.

A single count supports this clone. The chain carries TRBV6-4 and TRBJ2-2; D call uncertain. V lost 6 bases, J lost 6 bases, and 11 bases lay in between. The CDR3 totals 13 residues. Per the germline V gene, CDR1 is MRHNA and CDR2 is SNTAGT. CDR3 sequence: CASSETSAGELFF. Written as DNA, the CDR3 is TGTGCCAGCAGCGAAACTTCCGCCGGGGAGCTGTTTTTT.

This chain joins TRBV7-9 and TRBJ1-1, with D possibly being TRBD1 (6 bases). Trimming took 3 bases from V and 1 from J, leaving 9 bases between them. CDR1 and CDR2 from the germline V gene are SEHNR and FQNEAQ (reference sequence). This CDR3 is 14 amino acids long. Written as DNA, the CDR3 is TGTGCCAGCAGCTTGGGGGGCGCGAACACTGAAGCTTTCTTT. Amino acid sequence: CASSLGGANTEAFF. The variable domain in full, with the rest retrieved from reference TRBV7-9 and TRBJ1-1, is DTGVSQNPRHKITKRGQNVTFRCDPISEHNRLYWYRQTLGQGPEFLTYFQNEAQLEKSRLLSDRFSAERPKGSFSTLEIQRTEQGDSAMYLCASSLGGANTEAFFGQGTRLTVV.

The chain couples TRBV5-5 to TRBJ2-7; the D gene is possibly TRBD1 (5 bases). The CDR3 has 14 amino acids. V lost 1 base to trimming and J lost 3 bases, with 11 bases between them. The V gene's germline CDR1 is SGHKS and CDR2 YYEKEE (reference sequence). Here the CDR3 reads CASSLSGRVYEQYF. CDR3 sequence (DNA): TGTGCCAGCAGCTTGTCTGGCAGGGTCTACGAGCAGTACTTC.

The chain combines TRBV11-2 with TRBJ2-7; D is uncertain. V dropped 1 base and J dropped 2 bases, with 6 bases sitting between them. The length of the CDR3 is 13 residues. Germline CDR1 and CDR2: SGHAT and FQNNGV. The CDR3 sequence: CASSLGAAYEQYF. CDR3 sequence (DNA): TGTGCCAGCAGCTTAGGGGCAGCCTACGAGCAGTACTTC.

The V gene is TRBV5-4, the J gene TRBJ2-3; no firm D call. Trimming took 2 bases from V and 0 from J, leaving 16 bases between them. Per germline, CDR1 SGHNT and CDR2 YYREEE (reference sequence). This CDR3 has 17 residues. CDR3 DNA: TGTGCCAGCAGCTTTGGAACAGCCCTATTCAGCACAGATACGCAGTATTTT. This sequence encodes CASSFGTALFSTDTQYF.

J is TRBJ2-7 and V is TRBV7-9, with D tentatively TRBD1 (5 bases). V was pared by 5 bases and J by 3 bases, with 5 bases between. The CDR3 is made up of 11 amino acids. The germline V gene encodes CDR1 SEHNR and CDR2 FQNEAQ (reference sequence). CDR3 nucleotides: TGTGCCAGCAGCAGGGGCTACGAGCAGTACTTC. Translation gives CASSRGYEQYF.

The chain uses TRBV19 and TRBJ1-3, with 11 positions matching TRBD1. Trimming at V came to 3 bases and at J to 10 bases, leaving 5 bases not matched to a gene. The CDR3 sequence is 14 residues long. Germline CDR1 LNHDA, CDR2 SQIVND (reference sequence). CDR3: CASSILGTGGTIYF. In DNA, the CDR3 is TGTGCCAGTAGTATCCTCGGGACAGGGGGTACCATATATTTT. The full variable domain, its missing parts supplied by reference TRBV19 and TRBJ1-3, is DGGITQSPKYLFRKEGQNVTLSCEQNLNHDAMYWYRQDPGQGLRLIYYSQIVNDFQKGDIAEGYSVSREKKESFPLTVTSAQKNPTAFYLCASSILGTGGTIYFGEGSWLTVV.

The rearrangement joins TRBV6-5 to TRBJ2-5; D could derive from TRBD1 or TRBD2 (5 bases each). This CDR3 spans 15 amino acids. V was shortened by 2 bases and J by 1 base, with 11 bases between the two germline ends. Germline CDR1 reads MNHEY; CDR2 reads SVGAGI. The CDR3 coding sequence is TGTGCCAGCAGTTACGAGGTTGGGGGCCAAGAGACCCAGTACTTC. Its protein product is CASSYEVGGQETQYF.

V gene TRBV27 combines with J gene TRBJ1-1; TRBD1 might be the D (5 bases). With 2 bases removed from V and 3 bases from J, the gap between germline ends came to 16 bases. The CDR3 is 16 amino acids. The germline V gene encodes CDR1 MNHEY and CDR2 SMNVEV (reference sequence). CDR3 DNA: TGTGCCAGCAGTTTAAACCGGGGCTACGGGGACACTGAAGCTTTCTTT. Translation gives CASSLNRGYGDTEAFF.

In this sample, this clone turned up once. V is TRBV29-1 and J is TRBJ2-1; D remains unclear. V dropped 4 bases and J dropped 3 bases, with 7 bases sitting between them. CDR3 size: 12 residues. Germline-derived CDR1 and CDR2 are SQVTM and ANQGSEA. In DNA form, the CDR3 reads TGCAGCGTTGCCCTTAACTACAATGAGCAGTTCTTC. This sequence encodes CSVALNYNEQFF.

The chain employs TRBV7-6 and TRBJ2-2; unclear D gene. V gave up 1 base and J gave up 5 bases, with 2 bases separating them. The V gene's germline CDR1 is SGHVS and CDR2 FNYEAQ. The CDR3 has 12 amino acids. DNA for the CDR3: TGTGCCAGCAGCTTAGGGACCGGGGAGCTGTTTTTT. Residues: CASSLGTGELFF.

The chain recombines TRBV6-5 with TRBJ1-1; unclear D gene. V was cut by 6 bases and J by 7 bases, with 9 bases left in between. The CDR3 is 11 residues long. Germline values: CDR1 MNHEY, CDR2 SVGAGI. The CDR3 DNA is TGTGCCAGCAGCCAAGCGCTTGAAGCTTTCTTT. It specifies CASSQALEAFF.

This clone was recorded once. The chain links TRBV6-5 to TRBJ1-1, with D tentatively TRBD1 (6 bases). The V and J ends lost 2 bases and 3 bases respectively, with 7 bases between them. The CDR3 extends over 13 amino acids. Germline V gene sequence: CDR1 MNHEY, CDR2 SVGAGI. CDR3 sequence: CASSYRGYTEAFF. The CDR3 DNA reads TGTGCCAGCAGTTACAGGGGGTACACTGAAGCTTTCTTT.

About this clone itself: No conserved phenylalanine or tryptophan ends this CDR3, so it is likely a read error. Other DNA variants within this sample encode the same CDR3. The chain combines TRBV28 with TRBJ1-6, with D tentatively TRBD1 (6 bases). The length of the CDR3 is 14 residues. Per the germline V gene, CDR1 is MDHEN and CDR2 is SYDVKM. The CDR3 protein is CASSFSRGYSPLHL. CDR3 DNA sequence: TGCGCCAGCAGTTTTTCCAGGGGATATTCACCCCTCCACCTT.

The V and J genes are TRBV9 and TRBJ1-2, with D possibly matching TRBD1 (5 bases). The CDR3 length is 15 residues. V lost 0 bases, J lost 4 bases, and 13 bases lay in between. Germline V lookup: CDR1 SGDLS, CDR2 YYNGEE. CDR3 bases: TGTGCCAGCAGCGTAGACTACAGGATCGGCTATGGCTACACCTTC. It specifies CASSVDYRIGYGYTF.

J is TRBJ2-7 and V is TRBV15; D is uncertain. V was shortened by 4 bases and J by 0 bases, with 16 bases between the two germline ends. CDR1 and CDR2 from the germline V gene are LNHNV and YYDKDF (reference sequence). This CDR3 is 16 amino acids long. The CDR3 reads CATSIDHESDSYEQYF. CDR3 DNA sequence: TGTGCCACCAGCATTGACCATGAGTCAGACTCCTACGAGCAGTACTTC.